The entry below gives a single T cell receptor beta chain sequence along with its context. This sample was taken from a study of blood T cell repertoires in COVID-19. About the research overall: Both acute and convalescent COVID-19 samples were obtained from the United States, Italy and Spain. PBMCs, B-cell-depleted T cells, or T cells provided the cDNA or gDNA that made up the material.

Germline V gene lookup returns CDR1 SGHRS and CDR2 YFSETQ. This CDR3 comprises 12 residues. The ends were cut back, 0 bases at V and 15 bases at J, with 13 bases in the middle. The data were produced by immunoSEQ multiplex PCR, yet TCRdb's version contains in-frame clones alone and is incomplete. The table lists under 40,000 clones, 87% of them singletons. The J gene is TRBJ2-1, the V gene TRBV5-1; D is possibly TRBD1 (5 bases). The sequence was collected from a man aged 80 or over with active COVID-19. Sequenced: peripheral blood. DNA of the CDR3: TGCGCCAGCAGCTTGGAGGGGAAGTCCTTGTTCTTC. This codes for CASSLEGKSLFF.